The clone carrying this T cell receptor (beta chain) was counted a few times. Antigen specificity is unknown. The data derive from a study of spatial heterogeneity in lung cancer. About the research overall: In tumor regions, TCR transcript counts tracked strongly with a T cell module score from matched bulk RNA-seq. Findings and caveats of the study: Tumors with more nonsynonymous mutations had more expanded intratumoral alpha and beta TCRs.

TCRdb re-derived calls from the 5' RACE reads in MiXCR, one entry per CDR3 protein. In the table there are 9,500 to 10,000 distinct CDR3 sequences, around half of which are singletons. Germline CDR1 and CDR2: KGHSH and LQKENI. The V end lost 2 bases, the J end lost 5 bases, and 19 bases lay between the germline ends. This CDR3 region has 17 residues. Time point meaning: sample taken at primary tumor resection. The sample here was lung tumor tissue, taken at surgery. This rearrangement joins TRBV18 to TRBJ2-1, with D hard to call. This TCR was sampled from a female donor with early-stage non-small cell lung cancer. The CDR3 DNA is TGTGCCAGCTCACCAAGGGCAACCATCCCCACTAACAATGAGCAGTTCTTC. It is translated as CASSPRATIPTNNEQFF. Looking up the rest from reference TRBV18 and TRBJ2-1 gives the full variable domain: NAGVMQNPRHLVRRRGQEARLRCSPMKGHSHVYWYRQLPEEGLKFMVYLQKENIIDESGMPKERFSAEFPKEGPSILRIQQVVRGDSAAYFCASSPRATIPTNNEQFFGPGTRLTVL.